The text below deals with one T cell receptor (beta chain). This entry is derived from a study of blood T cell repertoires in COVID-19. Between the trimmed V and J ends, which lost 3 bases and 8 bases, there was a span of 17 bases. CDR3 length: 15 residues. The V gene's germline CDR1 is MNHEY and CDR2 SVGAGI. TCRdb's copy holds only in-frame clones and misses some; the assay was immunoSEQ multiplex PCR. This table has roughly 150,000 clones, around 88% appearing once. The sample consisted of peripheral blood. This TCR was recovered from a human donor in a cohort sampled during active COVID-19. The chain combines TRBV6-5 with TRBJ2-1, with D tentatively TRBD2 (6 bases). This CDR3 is CASSYRGTSLHEQFF. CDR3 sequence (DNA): TGTGCCAGCAGTTATCGGGGGACCTCTCTCCATGAGCAGTTCTTC.